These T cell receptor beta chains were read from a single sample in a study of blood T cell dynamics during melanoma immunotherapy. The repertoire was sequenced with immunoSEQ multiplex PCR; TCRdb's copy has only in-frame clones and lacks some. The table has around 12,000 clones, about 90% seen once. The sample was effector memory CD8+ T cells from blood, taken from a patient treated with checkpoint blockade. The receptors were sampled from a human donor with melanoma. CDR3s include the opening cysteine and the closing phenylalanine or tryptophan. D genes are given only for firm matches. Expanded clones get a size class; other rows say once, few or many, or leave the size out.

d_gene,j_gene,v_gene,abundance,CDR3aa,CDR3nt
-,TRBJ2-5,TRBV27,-,CASSPGLEQYF,TGTGCCAGCAGTCCGGGGTTGGAGCAGTACTTC
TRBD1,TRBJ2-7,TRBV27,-,CASSFGQGKTYEQYF,TGTGCCAGCAGTTTCGGACAGGGAAAAACCTACGAGCAGTACTTC
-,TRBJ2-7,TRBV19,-,CASRRPNTYEQYF,TGTGCCAGTAGAAGACCGAATACCTACGAGCAGTACTTC
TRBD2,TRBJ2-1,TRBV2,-,CASVWTSGASSYNEQFF,TGTGCCAGCGTCTGGACTAGCGGAGCTAGCTCCTACAATGAGCAGTTCTTC
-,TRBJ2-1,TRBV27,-,CASSSLMSSYNEQFF,TGTGCCAGCAGTTCCCTTATGAGCTCCTACAATGAGCAGTTCTTC
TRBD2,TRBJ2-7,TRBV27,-,CASSLSSGTYEQYF,TGTGCCAGCAGTTTAAGTAGCGGGACCTACGAGCAGTACTTC
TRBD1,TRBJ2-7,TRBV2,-,CATRDRGNEQYF,TGTGCCACTAGGGACAGGGGCAACGAGCAGTACTTC
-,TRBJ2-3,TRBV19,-,CASSMTGPDTQYF,TGTGCCAGTAGTATGACGGGCCCAGATACGCAGTATTTT
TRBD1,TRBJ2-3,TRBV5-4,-,CASSAPGQGVDTQYF,TGTGCCAGCAGCGCTCCGGGACAGGGGGTGGATACGCAGTATTTT
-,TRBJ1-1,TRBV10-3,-,CAISAGERTEAFF,TGTGCCATCTCGGCAGGGGAAAGAACTGAAGCTTTCTTT
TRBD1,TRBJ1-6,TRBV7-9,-,CASSSEGQSYNSPLHF,TGTGCCAGCAGCTCAGAGGGACAGAGTTATAATTCACCCCTCCACTTT
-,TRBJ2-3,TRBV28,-,CATQGTDTQYF,TGTGCCACACAGGGCACAGATACGCAGTATTTT
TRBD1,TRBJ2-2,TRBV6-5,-,CASTGQAPGELFF,TGTGCCAGCACGGGACAGGCCCCCGGGGAGCTGTTTTTT
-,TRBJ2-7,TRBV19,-,CASSIGSPTYEQYF,TGTGCCAGTAGTATCGGGAGTCCCACCTACGAGCAGTACTTC
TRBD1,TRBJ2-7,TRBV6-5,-,CASGGQKYEQYF,TGTGCCAGCGGGGGACAGAAGTACGAGCAGTACTTC
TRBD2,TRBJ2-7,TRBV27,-,CASSWGTSGSDEQYF,TGTGCCAGCAGTTGGGGGACTAGCGGGAGCGACGAGCAGTACTTC
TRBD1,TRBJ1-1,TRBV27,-,CASRPGQGNTEAFF,TGTGCCAGCAGGCCGGGACAGGGGAACACTGAAGCTTTCTTT
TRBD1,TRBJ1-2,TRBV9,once,CASSADRGPPYGYTF,TGTGCCAGCAGCGCTGACAGGGGCCCTCCCTATGGCTACACCTTC
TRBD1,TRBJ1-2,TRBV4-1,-,CASSQDGSGTGGYGYTF,TGCGCCAGCAGCCAAGATGGGTCAGGGACAGGGGGCTATGGCTACACCTTC
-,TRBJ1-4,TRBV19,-,CASSPRTEKLFF,TGTGCCAGTAGTCCGAGGACTGAAAAACTGTTTTTT
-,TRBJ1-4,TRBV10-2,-,CASSAPTVDEKLFF,TGCGCCAGCAGTGCACCAACCGTGGATGAAAAACTGTTTTTT
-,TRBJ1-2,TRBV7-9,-,CASSLGDGGYGYTF,TGTGCCAGCAGCTTAGGGGACGGAGGCTATGGCTACACCTTC
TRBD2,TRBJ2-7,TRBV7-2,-,CASSPGGYEQYF,TGTGCCAGCAGCCCGGGGGGCTACGAGCAGTACTTC
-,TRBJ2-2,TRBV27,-,CASSLPGATGELFF,TGTGCCAGCAGTTTGCCGGGAGCAACCGGGGAGCTGTTTTTT
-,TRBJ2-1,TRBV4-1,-,CASSPGRGYNEQFF,TGCGCCAGCAGCCCTGGCAGGGGCTACAATGAGCAGTTCTTC
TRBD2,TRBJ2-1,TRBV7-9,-,CASLPSGVNNEQFF,TGTGCCAGCCTCCCTAGCGGGGTAAACAATGAGCAGTTCTTC
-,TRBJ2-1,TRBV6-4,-,CASSAGGPYNEQFF,TGTGCCAGCAGTGCCGGGGGGCCCTACAATGAGCAGTTCTTC
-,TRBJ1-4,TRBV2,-,CASSEIERVEKLFF,TGTGCCAGCAGTGAAATAGAGAGGGTTGAAAAACTGTTTTTT
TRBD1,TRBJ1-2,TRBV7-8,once,CASSLDISEGQGYGYTF,TGTGCCAGCAGCTTAGATATCTCGGAGGGACAGGGCTATGGCTACACCTTC
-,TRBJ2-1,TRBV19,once,CASNDGYNEQFF,TGTGCCAGTAACGACGGTTACAATGAGCAGTTCTTC
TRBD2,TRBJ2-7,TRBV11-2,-,CASSLGVGGYEQYF,TGTGCCAGCAGCTTAGGGGTCGGGGGGTACGAGCAGTACTTC
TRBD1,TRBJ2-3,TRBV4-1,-,CASSQDGQGSTDTQYF,TGCGCCAGCAGCCAAGATGGACAGGGGAGCACAGATACGCAGTATTTT
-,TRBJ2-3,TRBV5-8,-,CASSPGTDTQYF,TGTGCCAGCAGCCCTGGAACAGATACGCAGTATTTT
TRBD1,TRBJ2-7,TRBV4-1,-,CASSQEQGSYEQYF,TGCGCCAGCAGCCAAGAACAGGGGTCCTACGAGCAGTACTTC
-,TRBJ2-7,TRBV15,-,CATSRDGGNYEQYF,TGTGCCACCAGCAGAGATGGAGGAAACTACGAGCAGTACTTC
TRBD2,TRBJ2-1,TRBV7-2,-,CASSLRLAGTPGEQFF,TGTGCCAGCAGCTTAAGGCTAGCGGGAACCCCAGGTGAGCAGTTCTTC
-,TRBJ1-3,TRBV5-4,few,CASSFKQEEYF,TGTGCCAGCAGCTTCAAACAGGAAGAATATTTT
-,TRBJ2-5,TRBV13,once,CASSRAVGALYETQYF,TGTGCCAGCAGCCGAGCCGTAGGGGCCTTATATGAGACCCAGTACTTC
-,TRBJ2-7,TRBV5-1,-,CASTIQGDEQYF,TGCGCCAGCACCATTCAGGGAGACGAGCAGTACTTC
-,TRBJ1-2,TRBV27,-,CASSLSPVDGYTF,TGTGCCAGCAGTTTAAGTCCCGTAGATGGCTACACCTTC
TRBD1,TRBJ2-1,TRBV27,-,CASSLGTVRYNEQFF,TGTGCCAGCAGTTTAGGGACAGTTCGCTACAATGAGCAGTTCTTC
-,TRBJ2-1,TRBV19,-,CASSIGGTYNEQFF,TGTGCCAGTAGTATTGGGGGTACCTACAATGAGCAGTTCTTC
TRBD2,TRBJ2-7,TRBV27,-,CASSTAGVAYEQYF,TGTGCCAGCAGCACGGCGGGAGTGGCCTACGAGCAGTACTTC
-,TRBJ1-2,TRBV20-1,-,CSARGFYGYTF,TGCAGTGCTAGGGGGTTCTATGGCTACACCTTC
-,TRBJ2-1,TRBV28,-,CASSFSLSHEQFF,TGTGCCAGCAGTTTTTCCCTGTCGCATGAGCAGTTCTTC
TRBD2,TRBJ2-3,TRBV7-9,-,CASSSRASGSTDTQYF,TGTGCCAGCAGCTCTCGGGCTAGCGGTAGCACAGATACGCAGTATTTT
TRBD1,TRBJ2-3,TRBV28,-,CASSFDYRQGAGTDTQYF,TGTGCCAGCAGTTTCGACTACCGACAGGGGGCGGGCACAGATACGCAGTATTTT